Below are 9 T cell receptor beta chains sequenced from a single sample in a study of T cells in Graves' hyperthyroidism and ophthalmopathy (dated by TCRdb to the late 2010s). Library creation used multiplex PCR. The instrument given in TCRdb is Illumina HiSeq 2000. The TCR beta CDR3 regions were amplified from RNA transcripts. For the first round of RT-PCR on the TCR CDR3, the HTBI primer set was used together with the Qiagen OneStep RT-PCR kit. TCRdb trimmed public reads at Q25 via fastp, called clones via MiXCR and kept in-frame beta chains. Records with the same CDR3 protein are collapsed into one entry carrying the most frequent genes and DNA. The sample table holds around 600,000 distinct CDR3 sequences, of which about 45% were seen once. Under 8.5% of the sample rests with the top ten. The sequencing sample was made of peripheral blood or thyroid tissue (not recorded which). The receptor set was obtained from an adult man with Graves' disease, either hyperthyroidism or ophthalmopathy (not recorded which).

Comments on this clonotype: At one boundary the junction diverges from the germline segment, which might be a read error. The genes are TRBV7-9 and TRBJ1-6; the D is unclear. Germline V lookup: CDR1 SEHNR, CDR2 FQNEAQ (reference sequence). The CDR3 loop spans 14 amino acids. CDR3 residues: CTSSLGWADSPLHF. CDR3 sequence (DNA): TGTACCAGCAGCTTGGGATGGGCGGATTCACCCCTCCACTTT. The entire variable domain, with the rest obtained from reference TRBV7-9 and TRBJ1-6, is as follows: DTGVSQNPRHKITKRGQNVTFRCDPISEHNRLYWYRQTLGQGPEFLTYFQNEAQLEKSRLLSDRFSAERPKGSFSTLEIQRTEQGDSAMYLCTSSLGWADSPLHFGNGTRLTVT.

This clonotype was counted between two and nine times. The chain couples TRBV7-9 to TRBJ2-2; no definite D call. The CDR3 is made up of 17 amino acids. CDR1 SEHNR and CDR2 FQNEAQ come from the germline V gene (reference sequence). The V end was cut by 2 bases, the J end by 3 bases, with 16 bases between. CDR3 sequence: CASSLYPIDTYTGELFF. The CDR3 DNA is TGTGCCAGCAGCTTATACCCTATCGACACATACACCGGGGAGCTGTTTTTT.

The chain uses TRBV5-5 and TRBJ2-7; a weak D match, TRBD1 (6 bases). The CDR3 is 15 amino acids. V gave up 4 bases and J gave up 0 bases, with 14 bases separating them. Looked up from germline, CDR1 is SGHKS and CDR2 is YYEKEE (reference sequence). This CDR3 is CASSQPGQNSYEQYF. In DNA form, the CDR3 reads TGTGCCAGCAGCCAGCCGGGACAAAACTCCTACGAGCAGTACTTC.

The V gene is TRBV2, the J gene TRBJ1-1; TRBD1 matches at 12 bases. Trimming took 5 bases from V and 7 from J; bases not matched to a gene: 5. Germline V gene lookup returns CDR1 SNHLY and CDR2 FYNNEI. CDR3 length equals 14 residues. DNA of the CDR3: TGTGCCAGCAGTTTGGGGACAGGGGGCGGTGAAGCTTTCTTT. Protein: CASSLGTGGGEAFF.

This clonotype was seen repeatedly, ten times or more. The chain links TRBV29-1 to TRBJ1-2; possible D gene TRBD1, 5 bases. The germline V gene has CDR1 SQVTM and CDR2 ANQGSEA. Between the trimmed V and J ends, which lost 3 bases and 3 bases, there was a span of 8 bases. The CDR3 is 12 residues long. Here the CDR3 reads CSVDPGHYGYTF. The CDR3 nucleotides are TGCAGCGTTGACCCGGGGCACTATGGCTACACCTTC.

The rearrangement links TRBV20-1 to TRBJ1-3, with 9 bases matching TRBD1. Losses at the gene ends were 6 bases for V and 3 bases for J; bases not matched to a gene: 6. The CDR3 totals 14 residues. Germline V CDR1 and CDR2: DFQATT, SNEGSKA (reference sequence). The CDR3 region is CSALRTGVGNTIYF. CDR3 bases: TGCAGTGCGCTTAGGACAGGGGTTGGAAACACCATATATTTT.

This clonotype was observed at least ten times. The V gene is TRBV2, the J gene TRBJ1-2; 12 nucleotides line up with TRBD1. There are 16 residues in the CDR3. The germline gives CDR1 SNHLY, CDR2 FYNNEI. The V gene end was trimmed by 10 bases and the J gene end by 4 bases; junction bases not matched to a gene: 13. CDR3 sequence (DNA): TGTGCCACCCCCGGGGACAGGGGGCTACGAAGCTATGGCTACACCTTC. It specifies CATPGDRGLRSYGYTF.

The CDR3 spells CSAEGGPLNQPQHF. The CDR3 DNA reads as TGCAGTGCTGAAGGGGGCCCCCTCAATCAGCCCCAGCATTTT. The V call is TRBV20-1, the J call TRBJ1-5; 7 bases match TRBD1. Germline assignment: CDR1 DFQATT and CDR2 SNEGSKA (reference sequence). This CDR3 has 14 amino acids. V lost 5 bases to trimming and J lost 3 bases; unmatched junction nucleotides: 7.

This clonotype was picked up many times. The chain joins TRBV2 to TRBJ1-3; D unresolved. Trimming took 1 base from V and 1 from J, leaving 5 bases between them. CDR3 size: 14 residues. The germline V gene has CDR1 SNHLY and CDR2 FYNNEI. The CDR3 protein is CASSEVRSGNTIYF. The DNA of the CDR3 is TGTGCCAGCAGTGAAGTTCGGTCTGGAAACACCATATATTTT.